One and the same sample provided the 28 T cell receptor beta chains below, sequenced in a study of cytomegalovirus exposure and HLA in healthy donors. Both 60 Vbeta primers and 13 Jbeta primers went into the PCR. Here immunoSEQ multiplex PCR was the method, and the copy in TCRdb shows in-frame clones only, minus some. The sample records about 210,000 clones, about 85% being singletons. The sample comprised PBMCs. The receptor source for this set is a woman in her forties or fifties in good health and CMV-seropositive.

The chain combines TRBV5-5 with TRBJ1-1; D perhaps matches TRBD1 (6 bases). Germline-derived CDR1 and CDR2 are SGHKS and YYEKEE (reference sequence). Trimming pared 3 bases from V and 6 bases from J, leaving 21 bases between. The CDR3 length is 16 residues. The CDR3 spells CASSSNSQGQGPEAFF. In nucleotides, the CDR3 is TGTGCCAGCAGCTCCAACTCCCAGGGGCAGGGGCCTGAAGCTTTCTTT.

V is TRBV10-3 and J is TRBJ2-2, with 9 bases that match TRBD2. CDR3 length equals 15 residues. Germline CDR1 and CDR2: ENHRY and SYGVKD. J was trimmed by 6 bases and V by 6 bases; bases with no gene match: 8. CDR3 nucleotide sequence: TGTGCCATCAGCTCCGCGGCGGGGGGGTCCGGGGAGCTGTTTTTT. It translates to CAISSAAGGSGELFF.

The rearrangement joins TRBV13 to TRBJ1-1, with a weak D call TRBD1 (5 bases). This CDR3 has 15 residues. Germline V CDR1 and CDR2: PRHDT, FYEKMQ (reference sequence). Between the trimmed V and J ends, which lost 5 bases and 3 bases, there was a span of 16 bases. The CDR3 region has the DNA TGTGCCAGCAGCATAAGGGGCCCCATTCACACTGAAGCTTTCTTT. Translated, it gives CASSIRGPIHTEAFF.

The J gene is TRBJ1-2, the V gene TRBV2; TRBD1 is a possible D gene (5 bases). The V gene lost 3 bases and the J gene lost 4 bases, with 12 bases spanning the gap. Germline V gene data show CDR1 as SNHLY and CDR2 as FYNNEI. The CDR3 spans 14 residues. This CDR3 is CASSDLTVAYGYTF. The DNA for the CDR3 is TGTGCCAGCAGTGACCTGACAGTCGCCTATGGCTACACCTTC. Full variable domain (rest looked up from reference TRBV2 and TRBJ1-2): EPEVTQTPSHQVTQMGQEVILRCVPISNHLYFYWYRQILGQKVEFLVSFYNNEISEKSEIFDDQFSVERPDGSNFTLKIRSTKLEDSAMYFCASSDLTVAYGYTFGSGTRLTVV.

The CDR3 DNA sequence: TGTGCCAGCAGCTTAGGGATAGGGGAAAACACCATATATTTT. Translating gives CASSLGIGENTIYF. The rearrangement joins TRBV7-9 to TRBJ1-3, with D perhaps matching TRBD1 (5 bases). This CDR3 is 14 amino acids long. Looked up from germline, CDR1 is SEHNR and CDR2 is FQNEAQ (reference sequence). Deletions cut 1 base from V and 6 bases from J, with 10 bases between. Drawing the rest from reference TRBV7-9 and TRBJ1-3, the complete variable domain is DTGVSQNPRHKITKRGQNVTFRCDPISEHNRLYWYRQTLGQGPEFLTYFQNEAQLEKSRLLSDRFSAERPKGSFSTLEIQRTEQGDSAMYLCASSLGIGENTIYFGEGSWLTVV.

The gene calls are TRBV5-1 and TRBJ1-4, with no clear D. The CDR3 sequence is 15 residues long. Germline V lookup: CDR1 SGHRS, CDR2 YFSETQ. Trimming removed 1 base at V and 3 bases at J, with 10 bases between. The chain's CDR3 is CASSLRGWANEKLFF. CDR3 sequence (DNA): TGCGCCAGCAGCTTGAGAGGGTGGGCTAATGAAAAACTGTTTTTT.

J is TRBJ2-7 and V is TRBV28, with D unclear. This CDR3 comprises 12 residues. Germline assignment: CDR1 MDHEN and CDR2 SYDVKM. The ends were cut back, 5 bases at V and 3 bases at J, with 8 bases in the middle. CDR3 DNA sequence: TGTGCCAGCAGTCCGAGGAACTACGAGCAGTACTTC. Amino acids: CASSPRNYEQYF. The full variable domain, completed using reference TRBV28 and TRBJ2-7, is DVKVTQSSRYLVKRTGEKVFLECVQDMDHENMFWYRQDPGLGLRLIYFSYDVKMKEKGDIPEGYSVSREKKERFSLILESASTNQTSMYLCASSPRNYEQYFGPGTRLTVT.

About this clone: At one boundary the junction diverges from the germline segment, which might be a read error. The V and J genes are TRBV7-9 and TRBJ1-2, with D possibly matching TRBD1 (6 bases). The V gene's germline CDR1 is SEHNR and CDR2 FQNEAQ (reference sequence). This CDR3 has 13 residues. CDR3 sequence (DNA): TGTTCCAGCAGCTTAGGTCCAGGGGATGGCTACACCTTC. Amino acid sequence: CSSSLGPGDGYTF.

V is TRBV4-3 and J is TRBJ1-3; no reliable D call. Germline lookup yields CDR1 LGHNA and CDR2 YSLEER. Deletions cut 1 base from V and 7 bases from J, with 11 bases between. This CDR3 region has 14 residues. The CDR3 DNA reads TGCGCCAGCAGCCAAGCTACCCGGTCTAACACCATATATTTT. It specifies CASSQATRSNTIYF.

The chain uses TRBV9 and TRBJ1-2; TRBD1 agrees at 11 bases. The J segment lost 3 bases and the V segment lost 2 bases, leaving 9 bases of the junction unmatched. This CDR3 is built from 17 residues. Per germline, CDR1 SGDLS and CDR2 YYNGEE. CDR3 DNA sequence: TGTGCCAGCAGCGTTGTGGACAGGGGGCGCTTCTACTATGGCTACACCTTC. As protein: CASSVVDRGRFYYGYTF.

The chain is built from TRBV5-1 and TRBJ1-1; 8 nucleotides match TRBD1. In germline, CDR1 is SGHRS, CDR2 YFSETQ. The CDR3 extends over 16 amino acids. The V and J ends lost 4 bases and 0 bases, in that order; junction bases with no gene match: 8. This chain's CDR3 is CASSPQGGEVNTEAFF. CDR3 nucleotide sequence: TGCGCCAGCAGCCCACAGGGGGGAGAGGTGAACACTGAAGCTTTCTTT.

For the CDR3, the DNA is TGCGCCAGCAGTGTGAGGCAAAACACCGGGGAGCTGTTTTTT. Its translation: CASSVRQNTGELFF. The chain uses TRBV10-2 and TRBJ2-2; unclear D gene. Between the trimmed V and J ends, which lost 4 bases and 2 bases, there was a span of 8 bases. The CDR3 is 14 residues long. CDR1 is WSHSY, CDR2 SAAADI, per germline.

This clone has only one observation. The chain uses TRBV7-3 and TRBJ1-1, with unresolved D. CDR1 and CDR2 from the germline V gene are SGHTA and FQGTGA. V was shortened by 4 bases and J by 2 bases, with 11 bases between the two germline ends. This CDR3 spans 14 amino acids. In DNA form, the CDR3 reads TGTGCCAGCAGCTCTCAGGCCGTAAACACTGAAGCTTTCTTT. This sequence encodes CASSSQAVNTEAFF. The full variable domain, completed using reference TRBV7-3 and TRBJ1-1, is GAGVSQTPSNKVTEKGKYVELRCDPISGHTALYWYRQSLGQGPEFLIYFQGTGAADDSGLPNDRFFAVRPEGSVSTLKIQRTERGDSAVYLCASSSQAVNTEAFFGQGTRLTVV.

V and J are TRBV7-2 and TRBJ1-2; D gene uncertain. V lost 4 bases and J lost 7, with 16 bases in between. The germline CDR1 and CDR2 sequences are SGHTA and FQGNSA. The CDR3 covers 14 residues. The CDR3 spells CASSSEGRYSGYTF. DNA for the CDR3: TGTGCCAGCAGCTCAGAAGGCAGGTACTCTGGCTACACCTTC.

The V gene is TRBV5-6, the J gene TRBJ2-7; D is perhaps TRBD1 (5 bases). CDR3 length: 13 amino acids. V was pared by 4 bases and J by 6 bases, with 14 bases between. Germline V gene lookup returns CDR1 SGHDT and CDR2 YYEEEE. The CDR3 here is CASSRTGLFEQYF. The CDR3 DNA is TGTGCCAGCAGCCGCACAGGATTATTCGAGCAGTACTTC.

The table lists this clone with a few counts. The chain uses TRBV6-5 and TRBJ2-7, with D perhaps matching TRBD1 (6 bases). CDR1 MNHEY and CDR2 SVGAGI come from the germline V gene. V was clipped by 5 bases and J by 7 bases, with 12 bases between them. This CDR3 contains 12 residues. DNA for the CDR3: TGTGCCAGCAGTCCAGGGCAGGGGGAGCAGTACTTC. Its translation: CASSPGQGEQYF.

The chain is built from TRBV9 and TRBJ1-3; 9 nucleotides align to TRBD1. The CDR3 length is 15 residues. Germline CDR1 SGDLS, CDR2 YYNGEE. Germline trimming cut 2 bases from V and 3 bases from J; bases unmatched to any gene: 3. CDR3 loop: CASSVGTGNGNTIYF. The CDR3, as DNA: TGTGCCAGCAGCGTGGGGACAGGGAATGGAAACACCATATATTTT.

Concerning this clone: Additional DNA sequences in this sample encode the identical CDR3. The gene calls are TRBV7-2 and TRBJ1-2; D remains ambiguous. The V gene lost 1 base and the J gene lost 2 bases, with 5 bases spanning the gap. The CDR3 runs 13 residues. Germline CDR1 and CDR2: SGHTA and FQGNSA. This CDR3 is CASSLGGNYGYTF. CDR3 coding DNA: TGTGCCAGCAGCTTAGGAGGAAACTATGGCTACACCTTC.

This clone was found a few times. This chain links TRBV4-3 with TRBJ1-2, with D unclear. The V end lost 0 bases, the J end lost 3 bases, and 8 bases lay between the germline ends. This CDR3 has 14 amino acids. Per the germline V gene, CDR1 is LGHNA and CDR2 is YSLEER. CDR3 bases: TGCGCCAGCAGCCAAGATCAGTGGTACTATGGCTACACCTTC. Protein product: CASSQDQWYYGYTF.

This clone has only one observation. The chain couples TRBV10-1 to TRBJ1-2; D is possibly TRBD1 (5 bases). Germline V gene data show CDR1 as WNHNN and CDR2 as SYGVQD (reference sequence). This CDR3 spans 13 amino acids. V was trimmed by 4 bases and J by 7 bases, leaving 13 bases between them. CDR3 sequence reads: CASSAGLFGGYTF. The CDR3 nucleotides read TGCGCCAGCAGTGCGGGACTCTTCGGTGGCTACACCTTC.

V is TRBV7-9 and J is TRBJ2-7; 12 bases are a match to TRBD1. This CDR3 region has 14 residues. The V gene's germline CDR1 is SEHNR and CDR2 FQNEAQ (reference sequence). With V trimmed by 5 bases and J by 6 bases, 5 bases remained unmatched. CDR3 residues: CASSKGTGGFEQYF. In nucleotides, the CDR3 is TGTGCCAGCAGCAAGGGGACAGGGGGCTTCGAGCAGTACTTC.

The chain carries TRBV18 and TRBJ1-1; D is unclear. Per the germline V gene, CDR1 is KGHSH and CDR2 is LQKENI. CDR3 length equals 15 residues. V was cut by 3 bases and J by 1 base, with 12 bases left in between. The DNA of the CDR3 is TGTGCCAGCTCACCTTGGAGACCGCGGAACACTGAAGCTTTCTTT. It yields the protein CASSPWRPRNTEAFF.

V gene TRBV19 combines with J gene TRBJ1-5, with D possibly matching TRBD1 (6 bases). The V and J ends lost 1 base and 4 bases respectively, with 17 bases between them. In germline, CDR1 is LNHDA, CDR2 SQIVND (reference sequence). The CDR3 totals 17 residues. The DNA of the CDR3 is TGTGCCAGTAGTATAGCGCAGGGACACTACTTGAATCAGCCCCAGCATTTT. Its protein is CASSIAQGHYLNQPQHF.

The genes are TRBV11-1 and TRBJ2-7; 8 positions match TRBD1. After removal of 4 bases from V and 0 bases from J, the junction contained 2 bases not matched to a gene. CDR3 length equals 14 residues. Germline V lookup: CDR1 SGHAT, CDR2 FQDESV (reference sequence). The CDR3 here is CASSSDRASYEQYF. The DNA of the CDR3 is TGTGCCAGCAGCTCGGACAGGGCCTCCTACGAGCAGTACTTC.

The rearrangement joins TRBV2 to TRBJ1-2; 7 nucleotides match TRBD1. Germline V gene lookup returns CDR1 SNHLY and CDR2 FYNNEI. J was trimmed by 8 bases and V by 3 bases; bases with no gene match: 6. This CDR3 spans 13 amino acids. The CDR3 is CASSDPDRVGYTF. The CDR3 DNA reads TGTGCCAGCAGTGACCCCGACAGGGTCGGCTACACCTTC.

The CDR3 is CATSSIRSSDRVTPYEQYF. Written as DNA, the CDR3 is TGTGCCACCAGCAGCATAAGATCCTCGGACAGGGTTACCCCCTACGAGCAGTACTTC. The chain combines TRBV15 with TRBJ2-7; TRBD1 matches 8 bases. J was trimmed by 2 bases and V by 3 bases; bases with no gene match: 18. CDR3 length: 19 residues. CDR1 and CDR2 (germline): LNHNV, YYDKDF (reference sequence).

This chain links TRBV5-1 with TRBJ2-1; 11 bases are shared with TRBD1. The trim removed 5 bases at V and 6 bases at J, leaving 13 bases unmatched. The germline V gene encodes CDR1 SGHRS and CDR2 YFSETQ. This CDR3 contains 17 residues. CDR3 in DNA: TGCGCCAGCAGTCGGCGACCGGGACAGGGGGGGTCCAATGAGCAGTTCTTC. Translated, it gives CASSRRPGQGGSNEQFF.

This rearrangement joins TRBV5-1 to TRBJ2-2; D ambiguous. V gave up 5 bases and J gave up 8 bases, with 16 bases separating them. The CDR3 is 14 residues long. Germline CDR1 reads SGHRS; CDR2 reads YFSETQ. This CDR3 is CASSSGSYPGELFF. CDR3 bases: TGCGCCAGCAGTTCCGGGTCCTACCCTGGGGAGCTGTTTTTT.